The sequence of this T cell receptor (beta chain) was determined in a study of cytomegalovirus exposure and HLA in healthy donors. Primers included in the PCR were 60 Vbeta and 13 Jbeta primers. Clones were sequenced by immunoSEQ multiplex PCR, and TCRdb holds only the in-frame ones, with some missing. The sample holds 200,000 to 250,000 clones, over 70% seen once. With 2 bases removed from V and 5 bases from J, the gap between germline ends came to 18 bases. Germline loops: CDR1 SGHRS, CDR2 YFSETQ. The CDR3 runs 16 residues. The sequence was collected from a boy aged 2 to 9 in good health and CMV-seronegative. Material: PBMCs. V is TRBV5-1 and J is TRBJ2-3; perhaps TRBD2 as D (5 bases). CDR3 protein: CASSLSPSYGRDTQYF. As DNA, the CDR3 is TGCGCCAGCAGCTTATCGCCCTCCTATGGGAGAGATACGCAGTATTTT.